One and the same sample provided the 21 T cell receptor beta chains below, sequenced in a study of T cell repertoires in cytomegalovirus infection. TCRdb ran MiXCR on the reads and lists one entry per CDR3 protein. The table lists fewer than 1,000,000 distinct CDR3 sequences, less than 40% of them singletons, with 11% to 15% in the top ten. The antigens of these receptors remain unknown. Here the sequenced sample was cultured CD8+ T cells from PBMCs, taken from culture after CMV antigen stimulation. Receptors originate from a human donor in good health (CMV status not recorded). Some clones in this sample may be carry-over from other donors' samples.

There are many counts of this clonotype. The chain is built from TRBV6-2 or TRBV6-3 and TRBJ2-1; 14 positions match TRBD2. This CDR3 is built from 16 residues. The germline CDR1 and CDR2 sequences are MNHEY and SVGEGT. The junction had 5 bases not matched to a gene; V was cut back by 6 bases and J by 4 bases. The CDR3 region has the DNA TGTGCCAGCAGCCCGACTAGCGGGGGGGGTTACAATGAGCAGTTCTTC. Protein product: CASSPTSGGGYNEQFF.

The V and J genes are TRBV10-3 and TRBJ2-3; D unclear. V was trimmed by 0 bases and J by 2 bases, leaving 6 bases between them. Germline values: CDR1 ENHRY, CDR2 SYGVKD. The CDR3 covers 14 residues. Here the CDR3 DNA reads TGTGCCATCAGTGAGTCGGATCACACAGATACGCAGTATTTT. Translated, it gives CAISESDHTDTQYF.

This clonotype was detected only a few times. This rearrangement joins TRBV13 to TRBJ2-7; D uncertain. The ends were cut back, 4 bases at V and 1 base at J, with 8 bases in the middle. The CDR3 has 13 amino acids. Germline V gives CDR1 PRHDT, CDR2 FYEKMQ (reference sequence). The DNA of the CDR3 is TGTGCCAGCAGCTCCGGAACTTCCTACGAGCAGTACGTC. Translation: CASSSGTSYEQYV.

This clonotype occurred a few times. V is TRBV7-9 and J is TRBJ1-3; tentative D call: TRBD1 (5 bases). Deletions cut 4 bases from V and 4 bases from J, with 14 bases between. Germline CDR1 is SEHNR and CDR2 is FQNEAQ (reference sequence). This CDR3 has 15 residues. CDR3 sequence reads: CASSSPRGPGNTIYF. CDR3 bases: TGTGCCAGCAGCTCTCCCCGGGGCCCGGGAAACACCATATATTTT.

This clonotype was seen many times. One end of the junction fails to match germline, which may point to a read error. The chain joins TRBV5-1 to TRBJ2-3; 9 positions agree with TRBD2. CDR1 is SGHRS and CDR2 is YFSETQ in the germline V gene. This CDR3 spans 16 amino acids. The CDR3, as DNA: TGTGCCAGCAGCTTAGAAGCGGGGGGACCCACGGATACGCAGTATTTT. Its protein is CASSLEAGGPTDTQYF.

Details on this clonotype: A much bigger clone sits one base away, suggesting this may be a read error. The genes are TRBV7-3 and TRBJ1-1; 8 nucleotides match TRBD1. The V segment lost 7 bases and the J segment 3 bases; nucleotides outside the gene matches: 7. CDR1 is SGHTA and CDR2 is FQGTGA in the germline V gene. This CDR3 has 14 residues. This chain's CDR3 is CASNSTDRDTEAFF. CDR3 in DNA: TGTGCCAGCAACTCCACGGACAGGGACACTGAAGCTTTCTTT.

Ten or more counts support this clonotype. For the CDR3, the DNA is TGTGCCAGCAGCTCCCGGACAGGTGCAGGTCCCGGGGAGCTGTTTTTT. As protein: CASSSRTGAGPGELFF. The V and J genes are TRBV11-3 and TRBJ2-2; 7 bases agree with TRBD1. CDR3 length: 16 residues. V lost 4 bases and J lost 6; bases outside the gene matches: 11. The germline V gene has CDR1 SGHNT and CDR2 YENEEA.

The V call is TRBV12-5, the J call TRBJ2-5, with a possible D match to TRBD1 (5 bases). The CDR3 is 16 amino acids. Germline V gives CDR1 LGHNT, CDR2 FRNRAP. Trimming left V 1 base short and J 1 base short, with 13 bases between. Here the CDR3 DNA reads TGTGCTAGTGGTTTGGAGGGGCTGCCCTCCCAAGAGACCCAGTACTTC. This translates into CASGLEGLPSQETQYF.

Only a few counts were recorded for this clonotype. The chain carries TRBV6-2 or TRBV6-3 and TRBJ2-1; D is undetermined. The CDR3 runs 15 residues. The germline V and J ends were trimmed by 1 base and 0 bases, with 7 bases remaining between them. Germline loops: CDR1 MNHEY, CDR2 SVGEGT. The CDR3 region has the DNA TGTGCCAGCAGTTACTGGTCAAGCTCCTACAATGAGCAGTTCTTC. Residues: CASSYWSSSYNEQFF.

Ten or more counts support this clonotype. CDR3: CASSTGASSYNEQFF. The CDR3 DNA is TGTGCCAGCAGCACTGGGGCTAGCTCCTACAATGAGCAGTTCTTC. This sequence joins TRBV7-9 and TRBJ2-1; a possible D gene is TRBD1 (5 bases). Germline assignment: CDR1 SEHNR and CDR2 FQNEAQ (reference sequence). The V end lost 5 bases, the J end lost 0 bases, and 11 bases lay between the germline ends. This CDR3 spans 15 amino acids.

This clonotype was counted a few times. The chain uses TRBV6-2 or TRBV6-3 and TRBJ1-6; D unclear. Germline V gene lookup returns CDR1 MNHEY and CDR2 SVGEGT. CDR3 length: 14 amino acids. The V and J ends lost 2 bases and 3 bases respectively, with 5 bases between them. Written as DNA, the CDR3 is TGTGCCAGCAGTTACGCCAGCTATAATTCACCCCTCCACTTT. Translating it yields CASSYASYNSPLHF.

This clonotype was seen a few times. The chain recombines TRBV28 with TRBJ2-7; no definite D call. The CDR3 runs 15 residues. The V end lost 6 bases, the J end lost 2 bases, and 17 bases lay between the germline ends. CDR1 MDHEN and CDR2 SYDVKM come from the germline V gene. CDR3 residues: CASSQVVGTAYEQYV. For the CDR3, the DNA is TGTGCCAGCAGCCAGGTGGTGGGCACCGCCTACGAGCAGTACGTC.

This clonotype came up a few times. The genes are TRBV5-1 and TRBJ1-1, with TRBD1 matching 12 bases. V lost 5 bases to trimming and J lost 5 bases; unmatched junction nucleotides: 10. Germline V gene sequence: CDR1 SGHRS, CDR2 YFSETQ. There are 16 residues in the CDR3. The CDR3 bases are TGCGCCAGCAGACCGGAGGGACAGGGGGCGATAACTGAAGCTTTCTTT. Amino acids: CASRPEGQGAITEAFF. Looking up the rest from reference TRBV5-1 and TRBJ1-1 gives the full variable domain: KAGVTQTPRYLIKTRGQQVTLSCSPISGHRSVSWYQQTPGQGLQFLFEYFSETQRNKGNFPGRFSGRQFSNSRSEMNVSTLELGDSALYLCASRPEGQGAITEAFFGQGTRLTVV.

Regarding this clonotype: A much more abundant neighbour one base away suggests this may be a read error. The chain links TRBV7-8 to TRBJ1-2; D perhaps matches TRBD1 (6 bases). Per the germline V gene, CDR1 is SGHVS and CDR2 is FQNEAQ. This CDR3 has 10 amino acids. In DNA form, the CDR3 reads TGTGTCAGTTCAGGGGATGGCTACACCTTC. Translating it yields CVSSGDGYTF. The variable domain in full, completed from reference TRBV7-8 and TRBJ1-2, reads GAGVSQSPRYKVAKRGQDVALRCDPISGHVSLFWYQQALGQGPEFLTYFQNEAQLDKSGLPSDRFFAERPEGSVSTLKIQRTQQEDSAVYLCVSSGDGYTFGSGTRLTVV.

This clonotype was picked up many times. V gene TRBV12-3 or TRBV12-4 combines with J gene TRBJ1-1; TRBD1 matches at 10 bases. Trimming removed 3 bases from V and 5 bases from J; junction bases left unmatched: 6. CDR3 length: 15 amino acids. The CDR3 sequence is CASSLGGTGVTEAFF. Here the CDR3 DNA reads TGTGCCAGCAGTTTGGGTGGGACAGGGGTGACTGAAGCTTTCTTT.

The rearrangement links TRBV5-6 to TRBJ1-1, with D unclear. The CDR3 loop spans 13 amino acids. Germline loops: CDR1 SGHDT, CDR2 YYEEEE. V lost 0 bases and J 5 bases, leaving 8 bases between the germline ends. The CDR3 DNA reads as TGTGCCAGCAGCTTGGTGGCGTTTACTGAAGCTTTCTTT. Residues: CASSLVAFTEAFF.

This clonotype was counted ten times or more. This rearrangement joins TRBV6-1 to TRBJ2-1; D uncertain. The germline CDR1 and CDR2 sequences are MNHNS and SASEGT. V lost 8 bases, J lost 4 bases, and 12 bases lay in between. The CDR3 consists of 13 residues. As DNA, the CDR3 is TGTGCCAGCTCCGGGCAGCTTTACAATGAGCAGTTCTTC. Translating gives CASSGQLYNEQFF.

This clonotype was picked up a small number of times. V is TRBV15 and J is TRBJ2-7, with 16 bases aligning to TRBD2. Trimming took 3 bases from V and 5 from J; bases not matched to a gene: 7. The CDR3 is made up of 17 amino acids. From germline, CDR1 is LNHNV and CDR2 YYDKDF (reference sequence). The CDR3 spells CATSRPGLAGGDNEQYF. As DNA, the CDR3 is TGTGCCACCAGCAGGCCGGGACTAGCGGGGGGGGATAACGAGCAGTACTTC.

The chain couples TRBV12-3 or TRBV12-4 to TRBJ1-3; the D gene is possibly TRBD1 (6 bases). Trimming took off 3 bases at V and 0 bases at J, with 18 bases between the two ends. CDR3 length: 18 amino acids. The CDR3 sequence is CASSFSAGGLPSGNTIYF. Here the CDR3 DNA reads TGTGCCAGCAGTTTTTCAGCGGGGGGCTTACCCTCTGGAAACACCATATATTTT.

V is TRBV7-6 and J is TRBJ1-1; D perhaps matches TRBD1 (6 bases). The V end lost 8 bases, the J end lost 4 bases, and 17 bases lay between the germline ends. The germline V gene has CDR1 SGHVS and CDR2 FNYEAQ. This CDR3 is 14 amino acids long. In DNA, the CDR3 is TGTGCCAGCTTTCAGGGACAACCAGTCACTGAAGCTTTCTTT. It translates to CASFQGQPVTEAFF.

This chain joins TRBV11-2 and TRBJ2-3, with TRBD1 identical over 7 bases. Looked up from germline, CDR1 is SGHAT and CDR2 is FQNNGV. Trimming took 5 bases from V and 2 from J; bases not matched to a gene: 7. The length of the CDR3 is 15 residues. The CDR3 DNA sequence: TGTGCCAGCAGCCCGCCCACAGGGGCCACAGATACGCAGTATTTT. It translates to CASSPPTGATDTQYF. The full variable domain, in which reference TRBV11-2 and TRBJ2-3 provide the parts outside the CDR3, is EAGVAQSPRYKIIEKRQSVAFWCNPISGHATLYWYQQILGQGPKLLIQFQNNGVVDDSQLPKDRFSAERLKGVDSTLKIQPAKLEDSAVYLCASSPPTGATDTQYFGPGTRLTVL.